These 31 T cell receptor beta chains were sequenced from one sample in a study of T cell responses to AZD1222 COVID-19 vaccine. Clones were sequenced by immunoSEQ multiplex PCR, and TCRdb holds only the in-frame ones, with some missing. The sample contains 90,000 to 100,000 clones, roughly 87% of which appear only once. The sample was peripheral blood, taken on day 0 of AZD1222 vaccination. These receptors were obtained from an adult in good health.

This chain joins TRBV4-3 and TRBJ1-6; 7 nucleotides agree with TRBD1. This CDR3 comprises 16 residues. Germline assignment: CDR1 LGHNA and CDR2 YSLEER. J gave up 5 bases and V 0 bases, and 4 bases lay outside the gene matches. In nucleotides, the CDR3 is TGCGCCAGCAGCCAAGATCGGGGACAGCATAATTCACCCCTCCACTTT. It translates to CASSQDRGQHNSPLHF.

This clone was detected only once. This rearrangement joins TRBV15 to TRBJ2-3; D remains unclear. V lost 0 bases and J 0 bases, leaving 7 bases between the germline ends. The CDR3 covers 15 residues. The germline gives CDR1 LNHNV, CDR2 YYDKDF (reference sequence). The CDR3 DNA sequence: TGTGCCACCAGCAGAGATCTGAAGAGCACAGATACGCAGTATTTT. Its translation: CATSRDLKSTDTQYF.

The gene calls are TRBV10-3 and TRBJ1-5; D unresolved. The CDR3 spans 15 residues. With 6 bases removed from V and 2 bases from J, the gap between germline ends came to 14 bases. CDR1 is ENHRY, CDR2 SYGVKD, per germline. The CDR3 loop is CAISDSPIGNQPQHF. Here the CDR3 DNA reads TGTGCCATCAGCGATTCACCGATTGGCAATCAGCCCCAGCATTTT.

The chain is built from TRBV11-3 and TRBJ1-3, with TRBD1 as a possible D gene (6 bases). Germline V lookup: CDR1 SGHNT, CDR2 YENEEA. This CDR3 contains 18 residues. Deletions cut 4 bases from V and 0 bases from J, with 19 bases between. CDR3 nucleotide sequence: TGTGCCAGCAGCTACCGCCCTCTCACAGGGACCTCTGGAAACACCATATATTTT. As protein: CASSYRPLTGTSGNTIYF.

This clone has just a few counts. The gene calls are TRBV27 and TRBJ2-7; tentatively, D is TRBD1 (5 bases). In germline, CDR1 is MNHEY, CDR2 SMNVEV (reference sequence). The CDR3 consists of 13 residues. V gave up 6 bases and J gave up 5 bases, with 14 bases separating them. The DNA of the CDR3 is TGTGCCAGCAGCTTCAGGGAAAAAGACGAGCAGTACTTC. It encodes CASSFREKDEQYF.

This CDR3 is CASSYSTPGDTQYF. CDR3 bases: TGTGCCAGCAGTTACTCTACCCCCGGAGATACGCAGTATTTT. The genes are TRBV6-5 and TRBJ2-3, with no clear D. Deletions cut 0 bases from V and 5 bases from J, with 9 bases between. The CDR3 spans 14 residues. Germline V CDR1 and CDR2: MNHEY, SVGAGI.

The chain couples TRBV7-8 to TRBJ1-6, with 10 positions matching TRBD1. The CDR3 spans 16 residues. Trimming took 2 bases from V and 8 from J; bases not matched to a gene: 6. Germline CDR1 reads SGHVS; CDR2 reads FQNEAQ. Here the CDR3 DNA reads TGTGCCAGCAGCTTACGGGACAGGGGTTCGGATTCACCCCTCCACTTT. The encoded protein is CASSLRDRGSDSPLHF.

The chain employs TRBV15 and TRBJ1-1; D gene ambiguous. V was shortened by 0 bases and J by 10 bases, with 15 bases between the two germline ends. This CDR3 comprises 14 residues. Germline V CDR1 and CDR2: LNHNV, YYDKDF (reference sequence). CDR3 nucleotide sequence: TGTGCCACCAGCAGAGATGGGTCCCGAGTGGGAGCTTTCTTT. Its protein product is CATSRDGSRVGAFF.

The chain has TRBV7-2 and TRBJ1-2, with 8 positions matching TRBD1. The ends lost 5 bases at V and 8 bases at J; junction bases unmatched: 7. Germline V gene sequence: CDR1 SGHTA, CDR2 FQGNSA. The CDR3 consists of 13 residues. The CDR3 spells CASSPDREGGYTF. As DNA, the CDR3 is TGTGCCAGCAGCCCGGACAGGGAGGGGGGCTACACCTTC.

The chain uses TRBV6-2 or TRBV6-3 and TRBJ2-3; 9 nucleotides match TRBD2. Germline loops: CDR1 MNHEY, CDR2 SVGEGT. V gave up 5 bases and J gave up 1 base; unmatched junction bases: 4. The CDR3 extends over 15 amino acids. CDR3: CASSMAGGRTDTQYF. Here the CDR3 DNA reads TGTGCCAGCAGTATGGCGGGGGGGCGCACAGATACGCAGTATTTT.

The chain employs TRBV18 and TRBJ2-3, with D possibly TRBD2 on 6 matching bases. The germline gives CDR1 KGHSH, CDR2 LQKENI. This CDR3 is 15 amino acids long. The V and J ends lost 3 bases and 2 bases respectively, with 12 bases between them. The CDR3 bases are TGTGCCAGCTCACCCCGACTAGGTTCCACAGATACGCAGTATTTT. This sequence encodes CASSPRLGSTDTQYF.

J is TRBJ1-2 and V is TRBV19, with 9 bases matching TRBD1. Germline V CDR1 and CDR2: LNHDA, SQIVND (reference sequence). The trim removed 5 bases at V and 7 bases at J, leaving 8 bases unmatched. The CDR3 is 14 amino acids. CDR3 sequence reads: CASSFRDRELGYTF. CDR3 DNA: TGTGCCAGTAGTTTTCGGGACAGGGAACTTGGCTACACCTTC. The full variable domain, with the rest looked up from reference TRBV19 and TRBJ1-2, is DGGITQSPKYLFRKEGQNVTLSCEQNLNHDAMYWYRQDPGQGLRLIYYSQIVNDFQKGDIAEGYSVSREKKESFPLTVTSAQKNPTAFYLCASSFRDRELGYTFGSGTRLTVV.

The sample holds one count of this clone. The chain combines TRBV9 with TRBJ1-4; the D gene is possibly TRBD1 (5 bases). From germline, CDR1 is SGDLS and CDR2 YYNGEE. With 0 bases removed from V and 4 bases from J, the gap between germline ends came to 13 bases. There are 16 residues in the CDR3. This CDR3 reads CASSVGGEDLNEKLFF. The CDR3 DNA sequence: TGTGCCAGCAGCGTAGGAGGGGAGGATCTTAATGAAAAACTGTTTTTT.

About this clone itself: The junction and the germline gene differ at one end; a read error may be behind it. The chain couples TRBV5-1 to TRBJ1-1; no reliable D call. This CDR3 has 13 residues. CDR1 and CDR2 from the germline V gene are SGHRS and YFSETQ. The CDR3 sequence is CASSPGLNTEAFF. CDR3 in DNA: TGTGCCAGCAGCCCGGGCTTGAACACTGAAGCTTTCTTT.

The chain combines TRBV7-2 with TRBJ2-5; a possible D gene is TRBD2 (6 bases). Trimming left V 1 base short and J 3 bases short, with 12 bases between. CDR3 length: 15 residues. CDR1 is SGHTA, CDR2 FQGNSA, per germline. CDR3 nucleotide sequence: TGTGCCAGCAGCTTAGGGGGGGAGATTGAAGAGACCCAGTACTTC. Its protein is CASSLGGEIEETQYF.

This clone was seen only once. The V and J genes are TRBV19 and TRBJ2-1, with no clear D. The germline V gene encodes CDR1 LNHDA and CDR2 SQIVND (reference sequence). V lost 1 base and J 9 bases, leaving 10 bases between the germline ends. This CDR3 contains 13 residues. CDR3 DNA sequence: TGTGCCAGTAGTATAGGCCAGTACGGTGAGCAGTTCTTC. Translated, it gives CASSIGQYGEQFF.

This clone occurred once. The chain is built from TRBV27 and TRBJ1-2; D is unclear. Trimming cost V 0 bases and J 4 bases, with 15 bases left between them. Germline values: CDR1 MNHEY, CDR2 SMNVEV (reference sequence). The CDR3 is 16 amino acids. The chain's CDR3 is CASSLSTSGPIYGYTF. In DNA form, the CDR3 reads TGTGCCAGCAGTTTATCGACCTCTGGACCGATCTATGGCTACACCTTC.

Written as DNA, the CDR3 is TGTGCCAGCAGTTACTTGGGCCGACAGGGACATCAGCCCCAGCATTTT. Translated, it gives CASSYLGRQGHQPQHF. The rearrangement joins TRBV6-2 or TRBV6-3 to TRBJ1-5; TRBD1 agrees at 7 bases. CDR3 size: 16 residues. Per the germline V gene, CDR1 is MNHEY and CDR2 is SVGEGT. V trimming: 1 base; J trimming: 5 bases; junction bases outside the gene matches: 8.

V and J are TRBV5-8 and TRBJ1-1; D unresolved. The CDR3 is 15 residues long. Trimming pared 0 bases from V and 6 bases from J, leaving 15 bases between. Germline V gene lookup returns CDR1 SGHTS and CDR2 YDEGEE. The CDR3 nucleotides read TGTGCCAGCAGCTTGGCCGTGGGAACTCGCGCTGAAGCTTTCTTT. Residues: CASSLAVGTRAEAFF.

The chain uses TRBV18 and TRBJ1-3; D gene unclear. This CDR3 is built from 17 residues. Germline V CDR1 and CDR2: KGHSH, LQKENI. Trimming left V 2 bases short and J 0 bases short, with 14 bases between. This CDR3 reads CASSPWEVMSSGNTIYF. DNA of the CDR3: TGTGCCAGCTCACCATGGGAAGTGATGAGCTCTGGAAACACCATATATTTT.

This clone was recorded a few times. The chain has TRBV19 and TRBJ1-4; D may be TRBD1 (5 bases). The CDR3 is 15 amino acids. Germline V gene lookup returns CDR1 LNHDA and CDR2 SQIVND (reference sequence). Trimming cost V 3 bases and J 3 bases, with 11 bases left between them. The CDR3 region is CASSIGGWSNEKLFF. For the CDR3, the DNA is TGTGCCAGTAGTATTGGGGGGTGGTCTAATGAAAAACTGTTTTTT.

The chain carries TRBV2 and TRBJ2-5, with D uncertain. The CDR3 consists of 13 residues. V was trimmed by 7 bases and J by 7 bases, leaving 16 bases between them. Per the germline V gene, CDR1 is SNHLY and CDR2 is FYNNEI. The CDR3 coding sequence is TGTGCCAGCAACCGCATCGTAACGGCGACCCAGTACTTC. It is translated as CASNRIVTATQYF.

In this sample, this clone turned up once. The V call is TRBV6-2 or TRBV6-3, the J call TRBJ1-3; a weak D match, TRBD1 (6 bases). Germline V gene sequence: CDR1 MNHEY, CDR2 SVGEGT. This CDR3 contains 16 residues. V lost 6 bases, J lost 0 bases, and 15 bases lay in between. This chain's CDR3 is CASRPPGHISGNTIYF. CDR3 nucleotides: TGTGCCAGCAGGCCTCCGGGACACATCTCTGGAAACACCATATATTTT.

The rearrangement joins TRBV29-1 to TRBJ2-1; TRBD2 matches at 10 bases. Germline CDR1 reads SQVTM; CDR2 reads ANQGSEA. This CDR3 region has 14 residues. J was trimmed by 7 bases and V by 1 base; bases with no gene match: 4. This CDR3 is CSVEGLAGVNEQFF. The DNA of the CDR3 is TGCAGCGTTGAAGGTCTAGCGGGAGTTAATGAGCAGTTCTTC.

The chain carries TRBV11-2 and TRBJ2-7; D perhaps matches TRBD2 (5 bases). This CDR3 region has 14 residues. V was trimmed by 2 bases and J by 0 bases, leaving 8 bases between them. In germline, CDR1 is SGHAT, CDR2 FQNNGV. Here the CDR3 reads CASSLPGNSYEQYF. The CDR3 coding sequence is TGTGCCAGCAGCTTACCGGGGAACTCCTACGAGCAGTACTTC. Full variable domain (remainder filled in from reference TRBV11-2 and TRBJ2-7): EAGVAQSPRYKIIEKRQSVAFWCNPISGHATLYWYQQILGQGPKLLIQFQNNGVVDDSQLPKDRFSAERLKGVDSTLKIQPAKLEDSAVYLCASSLPGNSYEQYFGPGTRLTVT.

The V and J genes are TRBV6-5 and TRBJ2-7; possible D gene TRBD1, 6 bases. Per the germline V gene, CDR1 is MNHEY and CDR2 is SVGAGI. V lost 0 bases and J 6 bases, leaving 6 bases between the germline ends. The CDR3 totals 12 residues. The chain's CDR3 is CASSYSGGEQYF. The CDR3 region has the DNA TGTGCCAGCAGTTACTCAGGGGGCGAGCAGTACTTC.

The chain recombines TRBV5-1 with TRBJ2-7; D gene uncertain. The CDR3 runs to 12 residues. The V end lost 0 bases, the J end lost 4 bases, and 5 bases lay between the germline ends. The germline V gene has CDR1 SGHRS and CDR2 YFSETQ. In DNA, the CDR3 is TGCGCCAGCAGCTTGGACGGGTACGAGCAGTACTTC. This sequence encodes CASSLDGYEQYF.

The chain carries TRBV4-1 and TRBJ1-1; perhaps TRBD1 as D (5 bases). Germline V gene sequence: CDR1 MGHRA, CDR2 YSYEKL. This CDR3 is built from 15 residues. V was cut by 6 bases and J by 3 bases, with 17 bases left in between. This chain's CDR3 is CASSRVEGSDTEAFF. The CDR3 DNA follows: TGCGCCAGCAGTCGCGTGGAGGGGTCGGACACTGAAGCTTTCTTT.

The V gene is TRBV7-9, the J gene TRBJ2-7; no clear D. The CDR3 sequence is 12 residues long. Trimming took off 7 bases at V and 5 bases at J, with 12 bases between the two ends. Germline V lookup: CDR1 SEHNR, CDR2 FQNEAQ (reference sequence). The CDR3: CASKAEGDEQYV. CDR3 DNA: TGTGCCAGCAAGGCAGAAGGTGACGAGCAGTACGTC.

This clone was detected only a few times. This chain connects TRBV14 to TRBJ2-2, with D perhaps TRBD2 (5 bases). V was clipped by 3 bases and J by 8 bases, with 13 bases between them. This CDR3 has 14 residues. Germline V gives CDR1 SGHDN, CDR2 FVKESK. The CDR3 reads CASSHRNPGGELFF. The CDR3 DNA is TGTGCCAGCAGCCATCGTAACCCGGGGGGGGAGCTGTTTTTT.

V is TRBV2 and J is TRBJ2-1; tentatively, D is TRBD2 (6 bases). The V gene's germline CDR1 is SNHLY and CDR2 FYNNEI. Trimming pared 5 bases from V and 6 bases from J, leaving 17 bases between. The CDR3 spans 15 residues. For the CDR3, the DNA is TGTGCCAGCAGTCTAGCGCGAGGGTGGGGCAATGAGCAGTTCTTC. It translates to CASSLARGWGNEQFF. Drawing the rest from reference TRBV2 and TRBJ2-1, the complete variable domain is EPEVTQTPSHQVTQMGQEVILRCVPISNHLYFYWYRQILGQKVEFLVSFYNNEISEKSEIFDDQFSVERPDGSNFTLKIRSTKLEDSAMYFCASSLARGWGNEQFFGPGTRLTVL.